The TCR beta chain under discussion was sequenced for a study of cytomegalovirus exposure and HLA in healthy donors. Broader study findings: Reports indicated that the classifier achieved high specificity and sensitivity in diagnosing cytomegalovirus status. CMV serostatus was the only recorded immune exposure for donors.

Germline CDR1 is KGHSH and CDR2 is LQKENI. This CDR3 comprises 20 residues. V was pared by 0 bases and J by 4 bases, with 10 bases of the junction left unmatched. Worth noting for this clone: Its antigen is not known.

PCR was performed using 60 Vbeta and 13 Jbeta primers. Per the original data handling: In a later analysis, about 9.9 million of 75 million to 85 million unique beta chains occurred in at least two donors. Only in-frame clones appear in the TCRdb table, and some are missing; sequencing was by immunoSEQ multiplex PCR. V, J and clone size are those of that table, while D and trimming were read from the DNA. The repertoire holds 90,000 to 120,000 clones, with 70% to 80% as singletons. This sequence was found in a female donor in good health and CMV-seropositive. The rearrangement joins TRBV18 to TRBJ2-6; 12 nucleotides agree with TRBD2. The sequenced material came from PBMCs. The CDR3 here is CASSPPGLAGSGLGANVLTF. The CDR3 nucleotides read TGTGCCAGCTCACCACCCGGACTAGCGGGATCCGGCTTAGGGGCCAACGTCCTGACTTTC.